These 19 T cell receptor beta chains share one sample of origin, sequenced in a study of immune heterogeneity within non-small cell lung tumors (dated by TCRdb to 2016 to 2018). The TCR template was genomic DNA extracted from bulk tumor tissue, and approximately 630 ng of gDNA was amplified for each sample. Multiple biopsies per primary tumor were taken during surgery, spaced as far apart as possible within the tumor mass. Patients in the study cohort, which was described as untreated, were newly diagnosed NSCLC cases going through curative surgery. TCRdb records HiSeq X Ten as the sequencer. A multiplex PCR system amplified the TCR beta CDR3 region, with a first 10-cycle round using 32 V-gene forward and 13 J-gene reverse primers. TCRdb passed the public sequencing reads through fastp at Q25 and MiXCR, retaining productive beta sequences. Every CDR3 protein is listed once, alongside the most common genes and DNA of its rows. In all, the sample holds fewer than 25,000 distinct CDR3 sequences, and about 25% of those were seen once. The ten largest clones add up to less than 4% of the sample.

The material sequenced was lung tumor tissue. Source of these receptors: a man aged 35 to 55 with non-small cell lung cancer.

Worth noting for this clonotype: This sequence may be a read error, since a much larger clone differs from it by one base. The chain recombines TRBV20-1 with TRBJ2-7; TRBD2 aligns across 11 bases. The CDR3 length is 17 residues. Germline V lookup: CDR1 DFQATT, CDR2 SNEGSKA (reference sequence). The CDR3 nucleotides are TGCAGTGCTAGGGGACCCCGACTAGCGGGAAGCCCCTACGAGAAGTACTTC. Amino acid sequence: CSARGPRLAGSPYEKYF.

The sample holds many counts of this clonotype. The rearrangement joins TRBV18 to TRBJ1-2; TRBD1 agrees at 10 bases. The CDR3 runs to 14 residues. J lost 6 bases, V lost 3 bases, and 4 bases had no gene match. Germline CDR1 and CDR2: KGHSH and LQKENI. The CDR3 DNA reads TGTGCCAGCTCACCCCCGGGGACAGGGGATGGCTACACCTTC. Its translation is CASSPPGTGDGYTF.

For this clonotype: A much larger clone is a single base away; this may be a read error. As DNA, the CDR3 is TGTGCCACCAGCAGGAAGAACACTGAAGCTTTCTTT. Translation gives CATSRKNTEAFF. The genes are TRBV15 and TRBJ1-1; no firm D call. The CDR3 runs 12 residues. V gave up 3 bases and J gave up 1 base, with 3 bases separating them. Germline values: CDR1 LNHNV, CDR2 YYDKDF (reference sequence).

This clonotype was recorded at least ten times. This rearrangement joins TRBV19 to TRBJ1-5; D perhaps matches TRBD1 (6 bases). Germline loops: CDR1 LNHDA, CDR2 SQIVND (reference sequence). This CDR3 region has 14 residues. Trimming left V 4 bases short and J 5 bases short, with 12 bases between. The CDR3 spells CASSNGQWHQPQHF. CDR3 DNA sequence: TGTGCCAGTAGTAATGGACAGTGGCATCAGCCCCAGCATTTT. Looking up the rest from reference TRBV19 and TRBJ1-5 gives the full variable domain: DGGITQSPKYLFRKEGQNVTLSCEQNLNHDAMYWYRQDPGQGLRLIYYSQIVNDFQKGDIAEGYSVSREKKESFPLTVTSAQKNPTAFYLCASSNGQWHQPQHFGDGTRLSIL.

This clonotype was seen at least ten times. The chain joins TRBV6-1 to TRBJ2-3; 9 nucleotides match TRBD2. V was clipped by 2 bases and J by 6 bases; unmatched bases: 9. The CDR3 is 16 residues long. CDR1 is MNHNS and CDR2 is SASEGT in the germline V gene. CDR3 in amino acids: CASSEYSSGARDTQYF. CDR3 coding DNA: TGTGCCAGCAGTGAATACTCTAGCGGGGCGCGGGATACGCAGTATTTT.

This clonotype is large within its sample. V and J are TRBV30 and TRBJ1-2; TRBD1 is a possible D gene (5 bases). V was shortened by 4 bases and J by 4 bases, with 19 bases between the two germline ends. CDR1 GTSNPN and CDR2 SVGIG come from the germline V gene (reference sequence). The CDR3 contains 15 residues. This chain's CDR3 is CAWTMGGDGGYGYTF. Here the CDR3 DNA reads TGTGCCTGGACTATGGGGGGAGATGGTGGCTATGGCTACACCTTC. Drawing the rest from reference TRBV30 and TRBJ1-2, the complete variable domain is SQTIHQWPATLVQPVGSPLSLECTVEGTSNPNLYWYRQAAGRGLQLLFYSVGIGQISSEVPQNLSASRPQDRQFILSSKKLLLSDSGFYLCAWTMGGDGGYGYTFGSGTRLTVV.

This clonotype is termed medium-sized (0.01 to 0.1%). The rearrangement joins TRBV6-4 to TRBJ2-1, with TRBD2 matching over 12 bases. This CDR3 comprises 15 residues. Germline V gene lookup returns CDR1 MRHNA and CDR2 SNTAGT. The V gene end was trimmed by 2 bases and the J gene end by 9 bases; junction bases not matched to a gene: 5. The CDR3 DNA follows: TGTGCCAGCAGTGACGGACTAGCGGGGATTGGTGAGCAGTTCTTC. Translating it yields CASSDGLAGIGEQFF.

This clonotype showed up many times. The chain employs TRBV19 and TRBJ1-5; D is unresolved. Deletions cut 7 bases from V and 5 bases from J, with 18 bases between. The germline V gene has CDR1 LNHDA and CDR2 SQIVND (reference sequence). The CDR3 is made up of 15 amino acids. The CDR3 region has the DNA TGTGCCAGTAAGTTCCAAGGTCGGAGTGATCAGCCCCAGCATTTT. Amino acid sequence: CASKFQGRSDQPQHF.

Concerning this clonotype itself: Since no conserved phenylalanine or tryptophan closes the CDR3, a read error is the likely cause. The J gene is TRBJ2-1, the V gene TRBV20-1, with D perhaps TRBD2 (5 bases). The V gene lost 6 bases and the J gene lost 3 bases, with 18 bases spanning the gap. The CDR3 sequence is 15 residues long. The germline V gene encodes CDR1 DFQATT and CDR2 SNEGSKA (reference sequence). The CDR3, as DNA: TGCAGTGCGCAGACTGGTGGCGGGTTCTACAATGAGCAGTTCTTA. Residues: CSAQTGGGFYNEQFL.

About this clonotype: A clone one base away is much larger, so this may be a read error. The CDR3 does not end in the conserved phenylalanine or tryptophan, so this is likely a read error. Here the CDR3 DNA reads TGTGCCAGCACTTCCCATTACCCCCCCTACAATGAGCAGTTCTTA. Protein sequence: CASTSHYPPYNEQFL. This rearrangement joins TRBV6-2 or TRBV6-3 to TRBJ2-1; D is uncertain. The germline gives CDR1 MNHEY, CDR2 SVGEGT. Trimming took off 7 bases at V and 2 bases at J, with 15 bases between the two ends. The length of the CDR3 is 15 residues.

About this clonotype itself: This may arise from a read error, as a much more abundant clone is one base away. V is TRBV15 and J is TRBJ2-7, with TRBD2 matching over 11 bases. CDR3 size: 17 residues. J was trimmed by 3 bases and V by 3 bases; bases with no gene match: 10. Germline loops: CDR1 LNHNV, CDR2 YYDKDF (reference sequence). The CDR3: CATSSFRTSGSYYEQYF. The CDR3 region has the DNA TGTGCCACCAGCAGCTTCAGGACTAGCGGGTCCTACTACGAGCAGTACTTC.

This clonotype came up a few times. A much larger clone is a single base away; this may be a read error. The V call is TRBV7-8, the J call TRBJ2-2; no clear D gene. This CDR3 is 14 amino acids long. Trimming took 1 base from V and 5 from J, leaving 8 bases between them. Germline-derived CDR1 and CDR2 are SGHVS and FQNEAQ. CDR3 sequence reads: CASSLGVPTGELFF. The DNA of the CDR3 is TGTGCCAGCAGCTTAGGGGTGCCGACCGGGGAGCTGTTTTTT.

This chain joins TRBV20-1 and TRBJ1-1; 9 nucleotides align to TRBD1. This CDR3 contains 14 residues. Trimming at V came to 2 bases and at J to 2 bases, leaving 3 bases not matched to a gene. Germline values: CDR1 DFQATT, CDR2 SNEGSKA (reference sequence). CDR3 protein: CSARLGQGNTEAFF. The CDR3 DNA sequence: TGCAGTGCTAGATTGGGACAGGGAAACACTGAAGCTTTCTTT.

Concerning this clonotype itself: A much larger clone lies a single base off, so this may be a read error. The rearrangement joins TRBV7-9 to TRBJ2-3; possible D gene TRBD1, 5 bases. The germline V gene has CDR1 SEHNR and CDR2 FQNEAQ (reference sequence). The CDR3 is 14 amino acids. CDR3 loop: CAISQDSYTDTQYF. CDR3 sequence (DNA): TGTGCCATCAGCCAAGACAGTTACACAGATACGCAGTATTTT. Full variable domain (missing parts from reference TRBV7-9 and TRBJ2-3): DTGVSQNPRHKITKRGQNVTFRCDPISEHNRLYWYRQTLGQGPEFLTYFQNEAQLEKSRLLSDRFSAERPKGSFSTLEIQRTEQGDSAMYLCAISQDSYTDTQYFGPGTRLTVL.

Ten or more counts support this clonotype. The rearrangement uses TRBV7-8 and TRBJ1-2, with 9 bases identical to TRBD1. This CDR3 is 16 amino acids long. The V gene end was trimmed by 3 bases and the J gene end by 2 bases; junction bases not matched to a gene: 7. Germline CDR1 is SGHVS and CDR2 is FQNEAQ. The CDR3 sequence is CASSFSGTGSNYGYTF. The CDR3 coding sequence is TGTGCCAGCAGCTTCTCCGGGACAGGGTCAAACTATGGCTACACCTTC.

The table lists this clonotype with a few counts. The V call is TRBV7-9, the J call TRBJ2-5; D gene ambiguous. Germline lookup yields CDR1 SEHNR and CDR2 FQNEAQ (reference sequence). V shed 3 bases and J shed 1 base, with 6 bases lying between them. CDR3 size: 13 residues. CDR3 sequence: CASSFLIQETQYF. The CDR3 DNA reads TGTGCCAGCAGCTTTCTCATCCAAGAGACCCAGTACTTC.

By proportion, this clonotype is medium-sized. The chain employs TRBV2 and TRBJ2-7; D gene unclear. CDR3 length equals 12 residues. The ends were cut back, 7 bases at V and 0 bases at J, with 7 bases in the middle. Germline CDR1 is SNHLY and CDR2 is FYNNEI. DNA for the CDR3: TGTGCCAGCACTGAGAGCTCCTACGAGCAGTACTTC. It specifies CASTESSYEQYF. Looking up the rest from reference TRBV2 and TRBJ2-7 gives the full variable domain: EPEVTQTPSHQVTQMGQEVILRCVPISNHLYFYWYRQILGQKVEFLVSFYNNEISEKSEIFDDQFSVERPDGSNFTLKIRSTKLEDSAMYFCASTESSYEQYFGPGTRLTVT.

By proportion, this clonotype is medium-sized. V is TRBV11-2 and J is TRBJ1-1; 7 bases agree with TRBD1. This CDR3 spans 13 amino acids. Trimming took 6 bases from V and 1 from J; bases not matched to a gene: 2. Germline CDR1 is SGHAT and CDR2 is FQNNGV. CDR3 region: CASRRGRNTEAFF. CDR3 nucleotide sequence: TGTGCCAGCAGGAGGGGGCGGAACACTGAAGCTTTCTTT.

The table lists this clonotype with a few counts. The chain couples TRBV18 to TRBJ2-2; D unresolved. CDR3 size: 15 residues. The germline V gene has CDR1 KGHSH and CDR2 LQKENI. Between the trimmed V and J ends, which lost 1 base and 3 bases, there was a span of 9 bases. The DNA of the CDR3 is TGTGCCAGCTCACCACAAAGGGTTGACACCGGGGAGCTGTTTTTT. Amino acids: CASSPQRVDTGELFF.